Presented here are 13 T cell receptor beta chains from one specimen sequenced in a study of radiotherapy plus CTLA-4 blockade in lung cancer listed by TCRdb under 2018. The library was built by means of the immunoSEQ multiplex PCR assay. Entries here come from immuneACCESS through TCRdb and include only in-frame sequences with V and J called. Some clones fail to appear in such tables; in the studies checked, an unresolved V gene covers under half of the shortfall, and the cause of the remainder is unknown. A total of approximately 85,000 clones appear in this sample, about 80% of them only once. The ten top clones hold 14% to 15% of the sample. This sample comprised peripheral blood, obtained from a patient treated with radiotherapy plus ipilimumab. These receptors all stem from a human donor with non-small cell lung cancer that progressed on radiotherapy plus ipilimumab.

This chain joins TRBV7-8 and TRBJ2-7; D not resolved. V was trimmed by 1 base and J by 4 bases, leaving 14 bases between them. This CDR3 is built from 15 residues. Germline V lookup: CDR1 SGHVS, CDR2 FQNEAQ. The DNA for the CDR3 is TGTGCCAGCAGCTTAGGGGCATCCGTCGGGTACGAGCAGTACTTC. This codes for CASSLGASVGYEQYF.

CDR3 in amino acids: CASSTGSGNTIYF. The CDR3, as DNA: TGTGCCAGCAGCACTGGATCCGGAAACACCATATATTTT. The rearrangement links TRBV7-9 to TRBJ1-3, with D uncertain. V lost 5 bases and J 4 bases, leaving 9 bases between the germline ends. Per germline, CDR1 SEHNR and CDR2 FQNEAQ (reference sequence). The CDR3 is made up of 13 amino acids. The full variable domain, rest sourced from reference TRBV7-9 and TRBJ1-3, is DTGVSQNPRHKITKRGQNVTFRCDPISEHNRLYWYRQTLGQGPEFLTYFQNEAQLEKSRLLSDRFSAERPKGSFSTLEIQRTEQGDSAMYLCASSTGSGNTIYFGEGSWLTVV.

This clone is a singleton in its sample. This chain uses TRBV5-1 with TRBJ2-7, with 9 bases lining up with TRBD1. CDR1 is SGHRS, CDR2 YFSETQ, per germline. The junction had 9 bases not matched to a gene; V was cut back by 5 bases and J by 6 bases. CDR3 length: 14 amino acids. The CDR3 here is CASSRGTGSLEQYF. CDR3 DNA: TGCGCCAGCAGTAGGGGGACAGGGTCCCTCGAGCAGTACTTC. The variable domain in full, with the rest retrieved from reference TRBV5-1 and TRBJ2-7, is KAGVTQTPRYLIKTRGQQVTLSCSPISGHRSVSWYQQTPGQGLQFLFEYFSETQRNKGNFPGRFSGRQFSNSRSEMNVSTLELGDSALYLCASSRGTGSLEQYFGPGTRLTVT.

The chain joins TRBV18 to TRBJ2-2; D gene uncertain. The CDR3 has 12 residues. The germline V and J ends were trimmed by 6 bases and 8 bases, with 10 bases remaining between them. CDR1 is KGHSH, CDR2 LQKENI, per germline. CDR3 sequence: CASSQNQGELFF. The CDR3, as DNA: TGTGCCAGCTCTCAAAACCAGGGGGAGCTGTTTTTT.

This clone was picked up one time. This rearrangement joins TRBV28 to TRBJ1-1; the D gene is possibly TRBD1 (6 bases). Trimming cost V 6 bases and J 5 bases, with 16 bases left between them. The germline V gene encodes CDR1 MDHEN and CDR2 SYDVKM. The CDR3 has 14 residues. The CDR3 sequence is CASSRGGVTTEAFF. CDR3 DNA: TGTGCCAGCAGCCGAGGGGGGGTCACGACTGAAGCTTTCTTT. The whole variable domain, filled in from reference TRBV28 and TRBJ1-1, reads DVKVTQSSRYLVKRTGEKVFLECVQDMDHENMFWYRQDPGLGLRLIYFSYDVKMKEKGDIPEGYSVSREKKERFSLILESASTNQTSMYLCASSRGGVTTEAFFGQGTRLTVV.

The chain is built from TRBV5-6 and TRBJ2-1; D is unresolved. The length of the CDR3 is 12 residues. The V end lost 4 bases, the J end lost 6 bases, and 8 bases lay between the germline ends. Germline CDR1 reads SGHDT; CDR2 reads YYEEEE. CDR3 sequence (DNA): TGTGCCAGCAGCCTTCAAGCCAATGAGCAGTTCTTC. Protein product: CASSLQANEQFF.

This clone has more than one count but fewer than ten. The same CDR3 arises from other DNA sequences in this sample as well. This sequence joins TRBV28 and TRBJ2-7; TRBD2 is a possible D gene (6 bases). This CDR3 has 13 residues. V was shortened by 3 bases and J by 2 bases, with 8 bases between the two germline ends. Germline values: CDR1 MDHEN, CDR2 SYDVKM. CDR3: CASSLGGTYEQYF. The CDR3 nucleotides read TGTGCCAGCAGTTTGGGCGGGACCTACGAGCAGTACTTC.

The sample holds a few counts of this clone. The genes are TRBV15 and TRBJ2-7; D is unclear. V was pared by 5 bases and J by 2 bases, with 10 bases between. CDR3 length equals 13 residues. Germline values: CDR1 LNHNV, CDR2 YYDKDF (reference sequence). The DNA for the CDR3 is TGTGCCACCAGCCTCCATGAAACCTACGAGCAGTACTTC. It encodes CATSLHETYEQYF.

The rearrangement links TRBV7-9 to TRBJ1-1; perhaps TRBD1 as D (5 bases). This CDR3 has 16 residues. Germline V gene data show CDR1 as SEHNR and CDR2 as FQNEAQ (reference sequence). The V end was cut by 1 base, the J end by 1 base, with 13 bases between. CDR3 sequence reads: CASSLVVTVTNTEAFF. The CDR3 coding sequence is TGTGCCAGCAGCTTAGTGGTGACAGTTACGAACACTGAAGCTTTCTTT.

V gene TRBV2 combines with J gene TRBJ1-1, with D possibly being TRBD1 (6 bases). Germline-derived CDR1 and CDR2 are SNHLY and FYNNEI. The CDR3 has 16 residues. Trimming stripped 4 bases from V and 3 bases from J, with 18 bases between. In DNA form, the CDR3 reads TGTGCCAGCAGTGTCTGGTACGGGGGGCGCGACACTGAAGCTTTCTTT. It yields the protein CASSVWYGGRDTEAFF.

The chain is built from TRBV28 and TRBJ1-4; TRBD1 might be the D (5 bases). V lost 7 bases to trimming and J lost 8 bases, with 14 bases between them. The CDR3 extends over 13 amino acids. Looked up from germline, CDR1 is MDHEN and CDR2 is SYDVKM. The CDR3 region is CASTSGGLEKLFF. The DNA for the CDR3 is TGTGCCAGCACCTCCGGGGGGTTGGAAAAACTGTTTTTT.

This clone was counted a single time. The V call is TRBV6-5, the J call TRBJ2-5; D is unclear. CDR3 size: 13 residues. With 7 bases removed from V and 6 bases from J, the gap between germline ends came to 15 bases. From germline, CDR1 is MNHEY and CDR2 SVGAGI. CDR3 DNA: TGTGCCAGCACCTGGGCCACAGCCCAGACCCAGTACTTC. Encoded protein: CASTWATAQTQYF.

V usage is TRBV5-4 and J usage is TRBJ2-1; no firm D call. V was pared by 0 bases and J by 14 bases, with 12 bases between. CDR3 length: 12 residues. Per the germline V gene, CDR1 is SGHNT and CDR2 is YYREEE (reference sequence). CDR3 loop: CASSLDAPLEFF. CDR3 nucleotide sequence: TGTGCCAGCAGCTTGGATGCGCCTCTTGAGTTCTTC.